This T cell receptor (beta chain) was identified in a study of cytotoxic CD8 clonotypes in ibrutinib-treated CLL. As for the study in general: After a median roughly twelve months on treatment (6 to 36), response samples were drawn.

Assay used: immunoSEQ multiplex PCR; TCRdb lists only in-frame clones, some missing. The data contain around 50,000 clones, approximately 60% of them singletons. V shed 1 base and J shed 7 bases, with 9 bases lying between them. From germline, CDR1 is GTSNPN and CDR2 SVGIG (reference sequence). The CDR3 totals 12 residues. General study results and limits: Public clonotypes, an uncommon group, contracted or remained stable on treatment. Against age-matched healthy donors, baseline clonality ran higher and tracked circulating CD8+ T-cell counts.

With respect to this clone: Its specificity is unknown.

Sequencing was performed on PBMCs, taken after 24 months of ibrutinib treatment. The sequence derives from a human donor with chronic lymphocytic leukemia. The V gene is TRBV30, the J gene TRBJ2-3; D ambiguous. CDR3 in amino acids: CAWSGDGYTQYF. The CDR3 DNA is TGTGCCTGGAGTGGGGATGGGTATACGCAGTATTTT.